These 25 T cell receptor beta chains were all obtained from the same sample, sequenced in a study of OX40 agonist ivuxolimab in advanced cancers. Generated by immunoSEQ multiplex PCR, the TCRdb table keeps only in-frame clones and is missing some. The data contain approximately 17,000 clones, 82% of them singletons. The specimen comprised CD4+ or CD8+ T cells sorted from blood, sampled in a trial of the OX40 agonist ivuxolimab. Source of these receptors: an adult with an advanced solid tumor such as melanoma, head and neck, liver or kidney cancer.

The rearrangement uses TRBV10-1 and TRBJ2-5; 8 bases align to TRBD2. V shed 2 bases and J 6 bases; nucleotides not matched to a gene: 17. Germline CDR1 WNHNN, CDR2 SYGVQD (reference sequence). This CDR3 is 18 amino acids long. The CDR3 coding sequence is TGCGCCAGCAGTGAGATGGGGACTAGAGGATCGTTACGAAAGACCCAGTACTTC. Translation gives CASSEMGTRGSLRKTQYF.

The CDR3 protein is CASSFSTSKATQYF. In DNA form, the CDR3 reads TGTGCCAGCAGCTTTTCGACTAGCAAAGCGACCCAGTACTTC. The V call is TRBV5-4, the J call TRBJ2-5, with 7 bases identical to TRBD2. V lost 2 bases, J lost 7 bases, and 8 bases stayed unmatched. CDR3 length equals 14 residues. The germline CDR1 and CDR2 sequences are SGHNT and YYREEE (reference sequence).

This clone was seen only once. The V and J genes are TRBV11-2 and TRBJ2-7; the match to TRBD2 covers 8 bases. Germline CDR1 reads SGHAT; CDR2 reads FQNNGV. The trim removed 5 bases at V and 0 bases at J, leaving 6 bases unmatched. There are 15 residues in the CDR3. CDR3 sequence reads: CASSPGGAPSYEQYF. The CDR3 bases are TGTGCCAGCAGCCCCGGGGGGGCCCCCTCCTACGAGCAGTACTTC. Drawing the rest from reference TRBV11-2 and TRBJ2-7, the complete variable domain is EAGVAQSPRYKIIEKRQSVAFWCNPISGHATLYWYQQILGQGPKLLIQFQNNGVVDDSQLPKDRFSAERLKGVDSTLKIQPAKLEDSAVYLCASSPGGAPSYEQYFGPGTRLTVT.

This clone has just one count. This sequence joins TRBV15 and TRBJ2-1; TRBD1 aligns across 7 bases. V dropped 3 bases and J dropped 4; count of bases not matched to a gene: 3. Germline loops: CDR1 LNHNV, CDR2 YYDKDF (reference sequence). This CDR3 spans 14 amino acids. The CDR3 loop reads CATSRGQIYNEQFF. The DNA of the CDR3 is TGTGCCACCAGCAGGGGACAGATTTACAATGAGCAGTTCTTC.

The CDR3 spells CASSPGWGQGHQPQHF. The CDR3 bases are TGCGCCAGCAGCCCAGGTTGGGGACAGGGTCACCAGCCCCAGCATTTT. The chain recombines TRBV4-1 with TRBJ1-5; 9 nucleotides agree with TRBD1. The V gene end was trimmed by 4 bases and the J gene end by 7 bases; junction bases not matched to a gene: 11. Germline values: CDR1 MGHRA, CDR2 YSYEKL. This CDR3 is 16 amino acids long.

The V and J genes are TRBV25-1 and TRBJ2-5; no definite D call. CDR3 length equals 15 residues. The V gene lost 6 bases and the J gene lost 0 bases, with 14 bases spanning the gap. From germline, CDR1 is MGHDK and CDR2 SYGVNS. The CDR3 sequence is CASSVPRLYQETQYF. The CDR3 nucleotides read TGTGCCAGCAGCGTACCTAGGTTGTACCAAGAGACCCAGTACTTC.

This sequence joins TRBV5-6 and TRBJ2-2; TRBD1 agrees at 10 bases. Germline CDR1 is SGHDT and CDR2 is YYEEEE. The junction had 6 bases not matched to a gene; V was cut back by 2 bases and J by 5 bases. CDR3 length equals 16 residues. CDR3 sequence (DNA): TGTGCCAGCAGCTTAGACAGGGGGCAATGGACCGGGGAGCTGTTTTTT. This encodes CASSLDRGQWTGELFF.

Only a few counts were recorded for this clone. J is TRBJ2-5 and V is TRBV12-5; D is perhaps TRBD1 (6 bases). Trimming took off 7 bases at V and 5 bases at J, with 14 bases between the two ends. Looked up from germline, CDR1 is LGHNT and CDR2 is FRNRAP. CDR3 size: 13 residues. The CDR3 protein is CASARGRGETQYF. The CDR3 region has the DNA TGTGCTAGTGCTCGGGGAAGGGGGGAGACCCAGTACTTC.

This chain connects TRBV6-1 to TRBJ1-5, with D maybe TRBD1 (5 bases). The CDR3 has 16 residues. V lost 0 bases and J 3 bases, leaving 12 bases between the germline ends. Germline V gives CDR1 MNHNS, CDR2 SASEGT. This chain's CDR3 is CASSEASLGVNQPQHF. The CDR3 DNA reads TGTGCCAGCAGTGAAGCTTCCCTGGGGGTCAATCAGCCCCAGCATTTT.

CDR3 nucleotide sequence: TGTGCCAGCAGCTTAAGCGGGAGTTTTACCGGGGAGCTGTTTTTT. Translation: CASSLSGSFTGELFF. This chain links TRBV11-1 with TRBJ2-2; 8 bases line up with TRBD2. V trimming: 2 bases; J trimming: 5 bases; junction bases outside the gene matches: 4. CDR3 length: 15 residues. CDR1 is SGHAT and CDR2 is FQDESV in the germline V gene (reference sequence).

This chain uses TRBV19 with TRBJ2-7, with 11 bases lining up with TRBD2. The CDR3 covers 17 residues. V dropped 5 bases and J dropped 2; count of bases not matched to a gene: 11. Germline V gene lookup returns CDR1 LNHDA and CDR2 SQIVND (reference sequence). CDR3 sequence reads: CASSQGGTSGNAYEQYF. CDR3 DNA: TGTGCCAGTAGTCAAGGGGGGACTAGCGGAAACGCCTACGAGCAGTACTTC.

The CDR3 sequence is CSAATSGRQQETQYF. For the CDR3, the DNA is TGCAGCGCCGCGACTAGCGGGAGACAACAAGAGACCCAGTACTTC. The chain recombines TRBV29-1 with TRBJ2-5; TRBD2 aligns across 12 bases. CDR3 length: 15 residues. Germline V gives CDR1 SQVTM, CDR2 ANQGSEA. The trim removed 7 bases at V and 2 bases at J, leaving 8 bases unmatched.

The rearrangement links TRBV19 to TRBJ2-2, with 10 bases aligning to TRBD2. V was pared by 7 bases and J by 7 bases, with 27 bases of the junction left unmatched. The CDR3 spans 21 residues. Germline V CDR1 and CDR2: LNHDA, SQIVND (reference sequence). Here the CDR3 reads CASTLLISGTSEGRWHGELFF. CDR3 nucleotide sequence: TGTGCCAGTACCCTACTGATCTCCGGGACTAGCGAGGGCAGATGGCACGGGGAGCTGTTTTTT.

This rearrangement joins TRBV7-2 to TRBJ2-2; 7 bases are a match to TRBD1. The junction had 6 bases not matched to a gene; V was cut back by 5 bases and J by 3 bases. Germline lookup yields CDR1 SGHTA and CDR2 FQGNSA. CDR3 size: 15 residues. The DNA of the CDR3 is TGTGCCAGCAGCCCCACGCAGGGGGACACCGGGGAGCTGTTTTTT. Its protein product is CASSPTQGDTGELFF.

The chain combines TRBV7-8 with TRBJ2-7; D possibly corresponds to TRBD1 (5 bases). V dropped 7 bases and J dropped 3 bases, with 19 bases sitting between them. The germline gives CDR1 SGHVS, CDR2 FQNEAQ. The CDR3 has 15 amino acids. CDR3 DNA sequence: TGTGCCAGCACCCCAACCCGACAGAAATTCTACGAGCAGTACTTC. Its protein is CASTPTRQKFYEQYF.

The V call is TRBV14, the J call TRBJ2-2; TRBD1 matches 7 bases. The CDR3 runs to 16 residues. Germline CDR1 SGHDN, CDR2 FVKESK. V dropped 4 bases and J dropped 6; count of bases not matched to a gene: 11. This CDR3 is CASSPLGTVNPGELFF. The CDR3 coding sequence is TGTGCCAGCAGCCCCCTCGGGACAGTTAATCCCGGGGAGCTGTTTTTT.

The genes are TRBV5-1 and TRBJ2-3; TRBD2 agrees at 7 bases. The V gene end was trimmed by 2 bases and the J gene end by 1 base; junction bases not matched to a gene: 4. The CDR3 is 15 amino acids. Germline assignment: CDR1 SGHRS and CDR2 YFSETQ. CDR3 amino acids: CASSFAGAGTDTQYF. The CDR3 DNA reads TGCGCCAGCAGCTTTGCGGGAGCGGGCACAGATACGCAGTATTTT.

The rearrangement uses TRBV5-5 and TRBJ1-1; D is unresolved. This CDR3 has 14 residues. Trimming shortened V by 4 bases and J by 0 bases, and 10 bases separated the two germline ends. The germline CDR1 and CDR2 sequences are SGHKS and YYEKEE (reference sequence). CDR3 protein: CASSTYTMNTEAFF. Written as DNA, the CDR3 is TGTGCCAGCAGCACATACACTATGAACACTGAAGCTTTCTTT.

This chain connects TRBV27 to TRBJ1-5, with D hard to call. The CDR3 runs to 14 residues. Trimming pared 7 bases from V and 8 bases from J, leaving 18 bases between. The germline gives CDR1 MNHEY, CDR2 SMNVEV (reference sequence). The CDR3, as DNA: TGTGCCAGCAATCTGAAAGCCTTGGTCAAGCCCCAGCATTTT. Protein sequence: CASNLKALVKPQHF.

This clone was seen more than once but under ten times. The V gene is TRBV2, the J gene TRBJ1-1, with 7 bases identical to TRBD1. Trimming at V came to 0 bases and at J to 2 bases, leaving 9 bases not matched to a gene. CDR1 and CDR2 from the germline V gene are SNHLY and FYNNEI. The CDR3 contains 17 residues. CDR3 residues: CASSEAGFGGGNTEAFF. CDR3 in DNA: TGTGCCAGCAGTGAAGCCGGATTTGGAGGGGGCAACACTGAAGCTTTCTTT.

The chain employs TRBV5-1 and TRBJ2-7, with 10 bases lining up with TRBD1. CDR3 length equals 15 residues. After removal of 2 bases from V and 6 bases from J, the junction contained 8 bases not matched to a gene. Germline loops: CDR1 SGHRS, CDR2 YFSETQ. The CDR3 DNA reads TGCGCCAGCAGCTTACCCGGGACAGGGGAGGGCGAGCAGTACTTC. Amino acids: CASSLPGTGEGEQYF. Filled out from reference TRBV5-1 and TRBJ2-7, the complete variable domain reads KAGVTQTPRYLIKTRGQQVTLSCSPISGHRSVSWYQQTPGQGLQFLFEYFSETQRNKGNFPGRFSGRQFSNSRSEMNVSTLELGDSALYLCASSLPGTGEGEQYFGPGTRLTVT.

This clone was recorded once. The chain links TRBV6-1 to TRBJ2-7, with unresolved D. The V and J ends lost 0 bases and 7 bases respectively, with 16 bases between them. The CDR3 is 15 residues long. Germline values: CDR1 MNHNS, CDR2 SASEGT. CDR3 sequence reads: CASSEAGGVLQEQYF. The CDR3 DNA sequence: TGTGCCAGCAGTGAAGCAGGTGGCGTCCTACAGGAGCAGTACTTC.

Here the CDR3 reads CASSPGGGGGETQYF. The CDR3 nucleotides read TGCGCCAGCAGCCCCGGAGGGGGGGGCGGCGAGACCCAGTACTTC. The chain employs TRBV5-1 and TRBJ2-5; a possible D gene is TRBD2 (7 bases). Trimming pared 4 bases from V and 5 bases from J, leaving 18 bases between. CDR1 and CDR2 from the germline V gene are SGHRS and YFSETQ. This CDR3 spans 15 amino acids.

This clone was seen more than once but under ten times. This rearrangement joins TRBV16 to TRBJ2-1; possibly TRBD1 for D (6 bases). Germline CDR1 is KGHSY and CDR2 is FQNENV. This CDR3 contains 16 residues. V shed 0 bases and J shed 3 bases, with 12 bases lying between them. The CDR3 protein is CASSQSSQGRYNEQFF. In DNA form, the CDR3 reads TGTGCCAGCAGCCAATCTTCGCAGGGGCGCTACAATGAGCAGTTCTTC.

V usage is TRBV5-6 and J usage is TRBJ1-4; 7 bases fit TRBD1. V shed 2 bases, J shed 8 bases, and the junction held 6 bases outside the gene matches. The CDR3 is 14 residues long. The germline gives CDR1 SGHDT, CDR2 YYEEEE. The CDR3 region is CASSLDRVREKLFF. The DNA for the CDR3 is TGTGCCAGCAGCTTAGACAGGGTAAGGGAAAAACTGTTTTTT.